This note documents a single TCR beta chain sequence. The antigen remains unidentified. The sample is drawn from a study of shared clonotypes between healthy human individuals. Study findings and constraints: Non-shared clonotypes had lower generation probabilities than those shared by all four donors.

Execution of the assay was at deep level. Produced via immunoSEQ multiplex PCR; TCRdb's table is partial and in-frame only. The sample includes hundreds of thousands of clones, 95% of them seen just once. Naive CD8 cells, CD45RO-negative and positively selected for CCR7, excluded terminally differentiated effector memory CD45RA+ cells. J was trimmed by 4 bases and V by 4 bases; bases with no gene match: 6. CDR1 is LNHDA, CDR2 SQIVND, per germline (reference sequence). The length of the CDR3 is 15 residues. This chain joins TRBV19 and TRBJ1-1, with 10 bases fitting TRBD1. This sequence originates from a woman in her 30s in good health. What was sequenced was naive CD8+ T cells sorted from blood. CDR3 protein: CASSRQGAPGTEAFF. CDR3 DNA: TGTGCCAGTAGTAGACAGGGGGCCCCTGGCACTGAAGCTTTCTTT.